The rows below give T cell receptor beta chains drawn from one sample of a study of blood T cell repertoires in COVID-19. Assay used: immunoSEQ multiplex PCR; TCRdb lists only in-frame clones, some missing. The table shows nearly 350,000 clones, with about 90% occurring only once. Sequenced material: PBMCs or T cells enriched from blood (not recorded which). The receptor set was obtained from a woman in her thirties who had recovered from COVID-19. Each CDR3 is given with its conserved first and last residue. Fields, in order: D gene, clone size, V gene, CDR3 length, J gene, CDR3 DNA, CDR3 protein. The D gene is left open where the match is weak. Not all rows give a size; the values are once, few, many and, for expanded clones, a class.

>TRBD1|-|TRBV5-6|16|TRBJ2-7
TGTGCCAGCAGCCTCAGGGCGGGGACAGGGGCCCACGAGCAGTACTTC
CASSLRAGTGAHEQYF
>-|-|TRBV5-4|14|TRBJ1-1
TGTGCCAGCAGCTTAGCGGGGCGGTACACTGAAGCTTTCTTT
CASSLAGRYTEAFF
>-|-|TRBV28|11|TRBJ1-2
TGTGCCAGCAGTACCCGCGGAGGCTACACCTTC
CASSTRGGYTF
>TRBD2|few|TRBV5-1|15|TRBJ2-7
TGCGCCAGCAGCTTGGAGGGCGGGGGGGCCTCAGAGCAGTACTTC
CASSLEGGGASEQYF
>TRBD1|-|TRBV12-3/TRBV12-4|13|TRBJ1-1
TGTGCCAGCAGTCCGCGGACAGGGCCTGAAGCTTTCTTT
CASSPRTGPEAFF
>TRBD2|once|TRBV10-3|14|TRBJ2-7
TGTGCCATCAGCGATCCCGGGAGGTACTACGAGCAGTACTTC
CAISDPGRYYEQYF
>TRBD2|few|TRBV9|17|TRBJ2-7
TGTGCCAGCAGCGTAGCCCCCGGGACTAGCGGGGGGAGAGAGCAGTACTTC
CASSVAPGTSGGREQYF
>-|-|TRBV10-3|15|TRBJ2-2
TGTGCCATCAGTGAGAGGGGGACGAACACCGGGGAGCTGTTTTTT
CAISERGTNTGELFF
>TRBD1|-|TRBV19|17|TRBJ1-3
TGTGCCAGTACCCCGAAGGGGACAGGGGGCATCGGAAACACCATATATTTT
CASTPKGTGGIGNTIYF
>TRBD2|-|TRBV2|15|TRBJ2-1
TGTGCCAGCAGTGAATTTGTGGCGGGGGGAGGTGAGCAGTTCTTC
CASSEFVAGGGEQFF
>-|-|TRBV5-1|17|TRBJ2-3
TGCGCCAGCAGCTTCCAGGGGGCGGGGGCTAGCACAGATACGCAGTATTTT
CASSFQGAGASTDTQYF
>TRBD1|-|TRBV10-3|14|TRBJ1-1
TGTGCCATCAGGGGACAGACGGGGAACACTGAAGCTTTCTTT
CAIRGQTGNTEAFF
>TRBD1|-|TRBV28|15|TRBJ1-5
TGTGCCAGCAGTCCAGGGGGCGCGGGCAATCAGCCCCAGCATTTT
CASSPGGAGNQPQHF
>-|-|TRBV21-1|18|TRBJ2-6
TGTGCCAGCAGCGGCCCGGACAGGGGGAGCTCTGGGGCCAACGTCCTGACTTTC
CASSGPDRGSSGANVLTF
>-|few|TRBV24-1|15|TRBJ2-4
TGTGCCACCAGTGATGCGGCAGGGGGAGGAAACATTCAGTACTTC
CATSDAAGGGNIQYF
>-|-|TRBV28|14|TRBJ1-6
TGTGCCAGCAGTTTATGGGCCGCCCATTCACCCCTCCACTTT
CASSLWAAHSPLHF
>TRBD1|-|TRBV19|18|TRBJ2-2
TGTGCCAGTAGTATTGTTCGACAGGGTTGGCGGAGCACCGGGGAGCTGTTTTTT
CASSIVRQGWRSTGELFF
>-|-|TRBV4-1|14|TRBJ2-5
TGCGCCAGCAGCCAAGGGCCCGGGGAAGAGACCCAGTACTTC
CASSQGPGEETQYF
>-|-|TRBV27|16|TRBJ2-7
TGTGCCAGCAGCTCCTATTATGCGGGACGGGGAGGCGAGCAGTACTTC
CASSSYYAGRGGEQYF
>-|-|TRBV5-1|14|TRBJ2-6
TGCGCCAGTCGTACTACCTCTGGGGCCAACGTCCTGACTTTC
CASRTTSGANVLTF
>-|-|TRBV27|13|TRBJ1-3
TGTGCCAGCAGAGATAATGGAGGGAACACCATATATTTT
CASRDNGGNTIYF
>-|-|TRBV13|14|TRBJ1-3
TGTGCCAGCAGCTTTACAGGGTCTGGAAACACCATATATTTT
CASSFTGSGNTIYF
>TRBD1|-|TRBV6-5|14|TRBJ2-7
TGTGCCAGCAGTTACGGACAGGGGGCCTACGAGCAGTACTTC
CASSYGQGAYEQYF
>TRBD1|-|TRBV20-1|14|TRBJ1-6
TGCAGTGCTAGTACGAGGGGGCTTGGGTCACCCCTCCACTTT
CSASTRGLGSPLHF
>TRBD1|-|TRBV5-5|14|TRBJ2-7
TGTGCCAGCAGCTTGGCAGGGGGCTCGTACGAGCAGTACTTC
CASSLAGGSYEQYF
>TRBD1|-|TRBV2|15|TRBJ1-3
TGTGCCACCAGGACAGGGGGCTACTCTGGAAACACCATATATTTT
CATRTGGYSGNTIYF